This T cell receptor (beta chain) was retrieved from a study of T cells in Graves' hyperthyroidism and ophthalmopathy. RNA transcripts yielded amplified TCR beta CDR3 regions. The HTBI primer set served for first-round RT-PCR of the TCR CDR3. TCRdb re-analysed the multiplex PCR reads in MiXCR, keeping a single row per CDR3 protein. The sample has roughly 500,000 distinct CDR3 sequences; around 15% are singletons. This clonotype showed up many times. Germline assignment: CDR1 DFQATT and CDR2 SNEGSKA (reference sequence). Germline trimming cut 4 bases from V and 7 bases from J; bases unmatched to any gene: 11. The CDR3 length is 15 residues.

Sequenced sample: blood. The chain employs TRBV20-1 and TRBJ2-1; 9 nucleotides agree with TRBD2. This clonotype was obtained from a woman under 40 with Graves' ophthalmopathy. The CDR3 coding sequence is TGCAGTGCTACTAGCGGGACCAACGAAGGGAATGAGCAGTTCTTC. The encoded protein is CSATSGTNEGNEQFF.